This T cell receptor beta chain derives from a study of cytomegalovirus exposure and HLA in healthy donors. Study results and caveats: A later analysis revealed that TCR association rates differed between HLA loci, peaking at DRB1 and bottoming out at HLA-C. A missense variant in DCLRE1C was later tied to TCR beta V- and J-gene trimming. Association with HLA alleles at 0.05 false discovery rate was found for 17,000 or so TCR beta sequences in a later analysis.

Germline CDR1 reads SNHLY; CDR2 reads FYNNEI. The CDR3 has 13 residues. V dropped 8 bases and J dropped 2; count of bases not matched to a gene: 6. Primers for the PCR totalled 60 Vbeta and 13 Jbeta. TCRdb's copy holds only in-frame clones and misses some; the assay was immunoSEQ multiplex PCR. The sample includes 170,000 or so clones, approximately 85% of them seen just once. Note on this clone: The antigen is unknown.

The TCR comes from a girl aged 5-17 years in good health and CMV-seropositive. Sample: PBMCs. The chain combines TRBV2 with TRBJ2-7; TRBD2 matches 7 bases. This CDR3 reads CASRGGGTYEQYF. Written as DNA, the CDR3 is TGTGCCAGCCGTGGGGGAGGGACCTACGAGCAGTACTTC.